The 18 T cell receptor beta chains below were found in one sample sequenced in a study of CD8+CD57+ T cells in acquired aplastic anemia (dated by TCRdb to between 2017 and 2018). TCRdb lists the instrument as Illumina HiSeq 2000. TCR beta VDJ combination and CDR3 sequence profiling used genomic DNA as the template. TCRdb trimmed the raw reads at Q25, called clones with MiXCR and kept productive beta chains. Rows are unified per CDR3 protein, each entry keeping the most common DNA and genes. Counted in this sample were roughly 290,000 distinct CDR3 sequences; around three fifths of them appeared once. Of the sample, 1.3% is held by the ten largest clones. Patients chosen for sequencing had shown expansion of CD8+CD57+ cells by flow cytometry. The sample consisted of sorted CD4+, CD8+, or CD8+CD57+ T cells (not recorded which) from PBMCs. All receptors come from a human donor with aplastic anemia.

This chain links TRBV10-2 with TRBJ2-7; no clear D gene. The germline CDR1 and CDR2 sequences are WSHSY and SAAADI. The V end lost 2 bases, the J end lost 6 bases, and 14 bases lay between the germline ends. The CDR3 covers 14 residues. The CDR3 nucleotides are TGCGCCAGCAGTGAGCCGTTTTTGGGGTTCGAGCAGTACTTC. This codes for CASSEPFLGFEQYF.

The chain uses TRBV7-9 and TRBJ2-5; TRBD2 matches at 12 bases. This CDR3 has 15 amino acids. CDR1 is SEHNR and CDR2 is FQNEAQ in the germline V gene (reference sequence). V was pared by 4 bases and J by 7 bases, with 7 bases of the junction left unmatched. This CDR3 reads CASSSGTSGSGTQYF. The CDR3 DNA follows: TGTGCCAGCAGCTCCGGGACTAGCGGGTCAGGGACCCAGTACTTC.

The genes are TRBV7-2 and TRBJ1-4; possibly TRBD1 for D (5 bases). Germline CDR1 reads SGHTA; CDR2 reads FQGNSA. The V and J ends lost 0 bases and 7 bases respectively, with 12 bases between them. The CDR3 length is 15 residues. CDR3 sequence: CASSLAIGAVEKLFF. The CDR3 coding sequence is TGTGCCAGCAGCTTAGCGATAGGGGCAGTTGAAAAACTGTTTTTT. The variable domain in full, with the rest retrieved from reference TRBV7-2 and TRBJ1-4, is GAGVSQSPSNKVTEKGKDVELRCDPISGHTALYWYRQSLGQGLEFLIYFQGNSAPDKSGLPSDRFSAERTGGSVSTLTIQRTQQEDSAVYLCASSLAIGAVEKLFFGSGTQLSVL.

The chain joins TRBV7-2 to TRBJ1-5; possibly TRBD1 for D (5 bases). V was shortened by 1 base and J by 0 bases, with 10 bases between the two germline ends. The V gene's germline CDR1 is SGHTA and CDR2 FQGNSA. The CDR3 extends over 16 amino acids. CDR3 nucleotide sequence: TGTGCCAGCAGCTTAGAACAGGAATATAGCAATCAGCCCCAGCATTTT. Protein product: CASSLEQEYSNQPQHF. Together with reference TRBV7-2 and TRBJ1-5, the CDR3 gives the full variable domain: GAGVSQSPSNKVTEKGKDVELRCDPISGHTALYWYRQSLGQGLEFLIYFQGNSAPDKSGLPSDRFSAERTGGSVSTLTIQRTQQEDSAVYLCASSLEQEYSNQPQHFGDGTRLSIL.

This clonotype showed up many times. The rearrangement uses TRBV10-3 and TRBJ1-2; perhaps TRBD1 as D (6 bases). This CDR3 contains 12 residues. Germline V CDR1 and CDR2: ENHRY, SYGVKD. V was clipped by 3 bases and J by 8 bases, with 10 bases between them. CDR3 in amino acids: CAISEQGAGYTF. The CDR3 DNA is TGTGCCATCAGTGAACAGGGTGCGGGCTACACCTTC.

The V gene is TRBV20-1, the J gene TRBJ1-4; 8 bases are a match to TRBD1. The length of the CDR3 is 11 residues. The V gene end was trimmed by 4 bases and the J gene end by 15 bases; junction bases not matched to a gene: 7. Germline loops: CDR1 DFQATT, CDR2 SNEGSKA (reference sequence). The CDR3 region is CSAIVTGGVFF. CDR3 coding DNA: TGCAGTGCTATAGTCACAGGGGGGGTGTTTTTT.

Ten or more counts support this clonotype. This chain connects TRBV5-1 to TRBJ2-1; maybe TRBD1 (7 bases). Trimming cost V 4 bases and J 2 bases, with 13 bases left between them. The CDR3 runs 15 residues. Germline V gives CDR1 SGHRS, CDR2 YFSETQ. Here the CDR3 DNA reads TGCGCCAGCAGCCGCGGGGACAGTACCTACAATGAGCAGTTCTTC. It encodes CASSRGDSTYNEQFF.

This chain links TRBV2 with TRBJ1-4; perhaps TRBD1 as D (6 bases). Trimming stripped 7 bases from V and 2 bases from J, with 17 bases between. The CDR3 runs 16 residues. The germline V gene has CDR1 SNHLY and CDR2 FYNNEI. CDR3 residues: CASTRRGVATNEKLFF. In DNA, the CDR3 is TGTGCCAGCACCCGGAGGGGGGTGGCGACTAATGAAAAACTGTTTTTT.

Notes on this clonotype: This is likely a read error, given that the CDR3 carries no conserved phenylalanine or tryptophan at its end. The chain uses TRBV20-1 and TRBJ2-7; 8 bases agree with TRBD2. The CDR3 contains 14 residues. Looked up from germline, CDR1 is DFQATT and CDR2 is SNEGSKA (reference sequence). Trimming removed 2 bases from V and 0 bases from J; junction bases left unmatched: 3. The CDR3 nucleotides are TGCAGTGCTAGACCAGCGGGGGTCTCCTACGAGCAGTACCTC. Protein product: CSARPAGVSYEQYL.

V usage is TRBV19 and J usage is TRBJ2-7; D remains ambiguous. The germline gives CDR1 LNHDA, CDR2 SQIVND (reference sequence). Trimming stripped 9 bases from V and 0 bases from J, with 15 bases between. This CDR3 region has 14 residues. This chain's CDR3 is CASALVASSYEQYF. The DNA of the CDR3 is TGTGCCAGCGCTTTGGTAGCTAGCTCCTACGAGCAGTACTTC.

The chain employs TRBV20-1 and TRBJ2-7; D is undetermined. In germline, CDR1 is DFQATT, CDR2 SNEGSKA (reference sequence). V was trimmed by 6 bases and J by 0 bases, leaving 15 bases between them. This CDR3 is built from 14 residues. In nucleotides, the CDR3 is TGCAGTGCCAACCCATTAGGTAGCTCCTACGAGCAGTACTTC. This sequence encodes CSANPLGSSYEQYF.

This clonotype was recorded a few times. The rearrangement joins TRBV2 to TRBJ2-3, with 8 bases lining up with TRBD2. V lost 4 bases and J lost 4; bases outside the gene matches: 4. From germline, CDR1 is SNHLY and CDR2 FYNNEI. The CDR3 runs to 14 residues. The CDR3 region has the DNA TGTGCCAGCAGTGGGGCTAGCGGGTCAGATACGCAGTATTTT. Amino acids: CASSGASGSDTQYF.

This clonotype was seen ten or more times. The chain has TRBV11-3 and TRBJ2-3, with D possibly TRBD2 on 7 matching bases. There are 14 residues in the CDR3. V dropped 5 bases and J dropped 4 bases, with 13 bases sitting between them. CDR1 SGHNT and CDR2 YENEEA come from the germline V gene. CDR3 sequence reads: CASSRGGAADTQYF. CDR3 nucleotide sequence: TGTGCCAGCAGCCGTGGGGGGGCTGCAGATACGCAGTATTTT.

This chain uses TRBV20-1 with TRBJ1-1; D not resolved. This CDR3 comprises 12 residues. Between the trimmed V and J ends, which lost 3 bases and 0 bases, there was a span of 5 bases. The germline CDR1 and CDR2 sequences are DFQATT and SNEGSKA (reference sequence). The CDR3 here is CSARSMNTEAFF. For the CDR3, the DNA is TGCAGTGCTAGGAGCATGAACACTGAAGCTTTCTTT.

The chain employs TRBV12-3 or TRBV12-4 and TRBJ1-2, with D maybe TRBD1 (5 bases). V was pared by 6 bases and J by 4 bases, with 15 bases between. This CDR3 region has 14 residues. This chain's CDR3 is CASSVSQGTYGYTF. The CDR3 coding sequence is TGTGCCAGCAGCGTTTCCCAGGGTACCTATGGCTACACCTTC.

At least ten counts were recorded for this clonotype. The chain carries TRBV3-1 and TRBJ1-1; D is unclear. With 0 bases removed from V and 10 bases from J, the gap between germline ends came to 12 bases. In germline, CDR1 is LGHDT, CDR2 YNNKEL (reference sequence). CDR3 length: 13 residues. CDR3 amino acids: CASSQEARLGAFF. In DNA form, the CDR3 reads TGTGCCAGCAGCCAAGAAGCTCGACTTGGAGCTTTCTTT.

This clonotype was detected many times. CDR3 loop: CSAPGGTSGTGSYNEQFF. CDR3 bases: TGCAGTGCTCCGGGGGGGACTAGCGGGACAGGCTCCTACAATGAGCAGTTCTTC. This chain uses TRBV20-1 with TRBJ2-1, with 13 nucleotides matching TRBD2. The CDR3 is 18 amino acids. V was pared by 5 bases and J by 0 bases, with 10 bases of the junction left unmatched. The V gene's germline CDR1 is DFQATT and CDR2 SNEGSKA (reference sequence).

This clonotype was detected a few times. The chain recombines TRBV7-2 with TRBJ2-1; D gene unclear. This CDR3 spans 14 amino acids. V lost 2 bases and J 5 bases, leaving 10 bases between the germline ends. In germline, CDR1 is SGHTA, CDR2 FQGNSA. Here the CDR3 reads CASSLHGQDNEQFF. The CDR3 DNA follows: TGTGCCAGCAGCTTACACGGGCAAGACAATGAGCAGTTCTTC.